This record covers a single T cell receptor (beta chain). The sample originates from a study of CD8 T cells in Susac syndrome. RNA amounts of about 0.45 to 1 ug underwent reverse transcription with random hexamers. A multiplex approach, immunoSEQ multiplex PCR, amplified TCR beta CDR3 across 54 Vbeta and 13 Jbeta. TCRdb ran MiXCR on the immunoSEQ multiplex PCR reads and lists one entry per CDR3 protein. The sample includes about 430,000 distinct CDR3 sequences, roughly 85% of them seen just once. High-throughput TCR beta sequencing covered peripheral CD8+ and CD4+ T cells. Patients with stable or active relapsing-remitting disease, all of them treatment-naive, made up the multiple sclerosis controls. The authors negatively isolated CD8+ and CD4+ T cells and FACS-enriched TEMRA cells. This TCR derives from a human donor with multiple sclerosis. Sequenced input: CD8+ T cells from PBMCs.

CDR3 in DNA: TGTGCCTGGAGTGTAGAAGTTCTAGCGGGTTACAATGAGCAGTTCTTC. Protein: CAWSVEVLAGYNEQFF. The chain uses TRBV30 and TRBJ2-1; 8 nucleotides agree with TRBD2. V shed 0 bases and J 4 bases; nucleotides not matched to a gene: 8. Germline values: CDR1 GTSNPN, CDR2 SVGIG (reference sequence). The CDR3 length is 16 residues.